The sequence of this T cell receptor (beta chain) was determined in a study of human T cells and chemical hapten exposure. About the research overall: Minor volume differences among pooled libraries chiefly drove per-sample TCR yield variation.

Time point described: patch test 2, 6 weeks after DPC sensitization. The treatment denotes: therapeutic diphenylcyclopropenone sensitization with weekly scalp DPC. Findings of the study overall: Following DPC sensitization, TCRs present above 1 in 1000 frequency showed no change.

V lost 5 bases, J lost 4 bases, and 11 bases stayed unmatched. The CDR3 covers 16 residues. CDR1 and CDR2 (germline): SGHTA, FQGTGA. This clonotype was seen many times. Its cognate antigen is unknown. Single cDNA molecules in the library carried unique molecular identifiers attached during preparation. As originally analysed: Per-sample TCR counts ranged from roughly 20,000 to 750,000, median roughly 98,000. TCRdb reprocessed the RACE reads with MiXCR, giving one entry per CDR3 protein. TCRdb's processing, not the authors' own work, is the source of the V and J calls. Of approximately 95,000 distinct CDR3 sequences listed, roughly an eighth are singletons.

V and J are TRBV7-3 and TRBJ2-4; 7 nucleotides match TRBD1. This specimen was whole blood, taken in connection with sensitization to the hapten diphenylcyclopropenone (DPC). This sequence was found in a woman in her forties with alopecia areata. Some clones in this sample may be carry-over from other donors' samples. In DNA, the CDR3 is TGTGCCAGCAGCACCCATCAACCGGGACAGAAAAACATTCAGTACTTC. This encodes CASSTHQPGQKNIQYF.